The 27 T cell receptor beta chains below all came from one sample that was sequenced in a study of blood T cell repertoires in COVID-19. Produced via immunoSEQ multiplex PCR; TCRdb's table is partial and in-frame only. The sample has more than 100,000 clones, 84% seen once. Sequenced input: peripheral blood. The receptors derive from a woman in her twenties or thirties who had recovered from COVID-19.

This clone was seen just once. The chain joins TRBV19 to TRBJ2-3, with D perhaps TRBD2 (6 bases). Trimming cost V 4 bases and J 5 bases, with 16 bases left between them. The germline V gene encodes CDR1 LNHDA and CDR2 SQIVND (reference sequence). This CDR3 contains 15 residues. CDR3: CASSSGTQSGDTQYF. Here the CDR3 DNA reads TGTGCCAGTAGTAGCGGGACTCAAAGTGGAGATACGCAGTATTTT. Filled out from reference TRBV19 and TRBJ2-3, the complete variable domain reads DGGITQSPKYLFRKEGQNVTLSCEQNLNHDAMYWYRQDPGQGLRLIYYSQIVNDFQKGDIAEGYSVSREKKESFPLTVTSAQKNPTAFYLCASSSGTQSGDTQYFGPGTRLTVL.

CDR3 sequence: CASRGGLAGGYNEQFF. The DNA of the CDR3 is TGTGCCAGCAGGGGAGGACTAGCGGGAGGGTACAATGAGCAGTTCTTC. The rearrangement joins TRBV6-4 to TRBJ2-1, with 15 bases identical to TRBD2. V lost 6 bases to trimming and J lost 4 bases; unmatched junction nucleotides: 4. This CDR3 contains 16 residues. CDR1 is MRHNA and CDR2 is SNTAGT in the germline V gene.

The V gene is TRBV11-2, the J gene TRBJ1-5; a possible D gene is TRBD1 (5 bases). V dropped 1 base and J dropped 0 bases, with 7 bases sitting between them. The CDR3 is 15 amino acids. Germline V CDR1 and CDR2: SGHAT, FQNNGV. CDR3 coding DNA: TGTGCCAGCAGCTTAGGGGGGGGTAGCAATCAGCCCCAGCATTTT. This translates into CASSLGGGSNQPQHF. Supplemented by reference TRBV11-2 and TRBJ1-5, the full variable domain reads EAGVAQSPRYKIIEKRQSVAFWCNPISGHATLYWYQQILGQGPKLLIQFQNNGVVDDSQLPKDRFSAERLKGVDSTLKIQPAKLEDSAVYLCASSLGGGSNQPQHFGDGTRLSIL.

The chain links TRBV19 to TRBJ1-3; D is unresolved. V dropped 4 bases and J dropped 2 bases, with 6 bases sitting between them. Germline V lookup: CDR1 LNHDA, CDR2 SQIVND (reference sequence). The CDR3 loop spans 13 amino acids. CDR3 amino acids: CASSRGAGNTIYF. In DNA, the CDR3 is TGTGCCAGTAGTAGGGGAGCTGGAAACACCATATATTTT.

V usage is TRBV20-1 and J usage is TRBJ2-1, with D hard to call. This CDR3 has 9 residues. Per the germline V gene, CDR1 is DFQATT and CDR2 is SNEGSKA (reference sequence). Trimming took 5 bases from V and 10 from J, leaving 6 bases between them. Here the CDR3 reads CSAVLEQFF. The CDR3 DNA sequence: TGCAGTGCTGTACTAGAGCAGTTCTTC.

This chain joins TRBV6-5 and TRBJ1-2; D gene ambiguous. Trimming stripped 2 bases from V and 8 bases from J, with 18 bases between. This CDR3 has 15 residues. The germline V gene has CDR1 MNHEY and CDR2 SVGAGI. Here the CDR3 reads CASSYTNRGRRGYTF. For the CDR3, the DNA is TGTGCCAGCAGTTACACCAACCGGGGTAGGAGAGGCTACACCTTC.

The chain uses TRBV9 and TRBJ2-5, with D maybe TRBD1 (7 bases). Deletions cut 0 bases from V and 5 bases from J, with 20 bases between. Germline CDR1 and CDR2: SGDLS and YYNGEE. This CDR3 region has 17 residues. The CDR3 nucleotides read TGTGCCAGCAGCGTAGGAGGAGGGGGCGAATTCTGGGAGACCCAGTACTTC. Residues: CASSVGGGGEFWETQYF.

This chain joins TRBV5-6 and TRBJ2-2; weak D call: TRBD1 (5 bases). The germline CDR1 and CDR2 sequences are SGHDT and YYEEEE. The V end lost 0 bases, the J end lost 7 bases, and 16 bases lay between the germline ends. This CDR3 is built from 16 residues. Here the CDR3 DNA reads TGTGCCAGCAGCTTGGCCGGGCTAGGGGCTATCGGGGAGCTGTTTTTT. It yields the protein CASSLAGLGAIGELFF.

The rearrangement joins TRBV5-4 to TRBJ2-1, with D possibly TRBD2 on 6 matching bases. The CDR3 loop spans 14 amino acids. Germline assignment: CDR1 SGHNT and CDR2 YYREEE (reference sequence). Trimming removed 4 bases at V and 6 bases at J, with 14 bases between. CDR3: CASSQGLSINEQFF. The CDR3 DNA sequence: TGTGCCAGCAGCCAGGGACTGAGTATCAATGAGCAGTTCTTC.

This clone has just one count. V is TRBV6-5 and J is TRBJ1-1; a possible D gene is TRBD1 (6 bases). Trimming removed 7 bases at V and 7 bases at J, with 16 bases between. The CDR3 has 13 amino acids. Germline V gives CDR1 MNHEY, CDR2 SVGAGI. The CDR3 region has the DNA TGTGCCAGCAAAGGGCAGGGGAAGATTGAAGCTTTCTTT. This codes for CASKGQGKIEAFF.

The count of this clone is one. The chain employs TRBV19 and TRBJ2-2, with TRBD2 matching 10 bases. V shed 4 bases, J shed 8 bases, and the junction held 7 bases outside the gene matches. The CDR3 contains 15 residues. CDR1 is LNHDA and CDR2 is SQIVND in the germline V gene (reference sequence). DNA of the CDR3: TGTGCCAGTAGTAAACTAGCGGGAACACAAGGGGAGCTGTTTTTT. It codes for CASSKLAGTQGELFF.

The chain combines TRBV15 with TRBJ1-5, with no clear D. The V and J ends lost 3 bases and 5 bases respectively, with 8 bases between them. The CDR3 extends over 13 amino acids. Germline-derived CDR1 and CDR2 are LNHNV and YYDKDF (reference sequence). CDR3 residues: CATSRTGDQPQHF. CDR3 bases: TGTGCCACCAGCAGGACCGGGGATCAGCCCCAGCATTTT.

The chain has TRBV2 and TRBJ2-7; D is perhaps TRBD2 (5 bases). This CDR3 spans 14 amino acids. Germline CDR1 is SNHLY and CDR2 is FYNNEI. V lost 2 bases and J lost 1, with 9 bases in between. CDR3: CASSETPGSYEQYF. Here the CDR3 DNA reads TGTGCCAGCAGTGAAACTCCGGGATCCTACGAGCAGTACTTC. The full variable domain, rest sourced from reference TRBV2 and TRBJ2-7, is EPEVTQTPSHQVTQMGQEVILRCVPISNHLYFYWYRQILGQKVEFLVSFYNNEISEKSEIFDDQFSVERPDGSNFTLKIRSTKLEDSAMYFCASSETPGSYEQYFGPGTRLTVT.

The chain employs TRBV29-1 and TRBJ2-7; tentatively, D is TRBD1 (5 bases). This CDR3 has 14 residues. Germline assignment: CDR1 SQVTM and CDR2 ANQGSEA. Trimming shortened V by 7 bases and J by 5 bases, and 21 bases separated the two germline ends. The CDR3 DNA is TGCAGCGGCAGACCGGGCCAGGGTAGCCACGAGCAGTACTTC. It translates to CSGRPGQGSHEQYF.

The J gene is TRBJ1-5, the V gene TRBV6-1, with 8 nucleotides matching TRBD1. The junction had 12 bases not matched to a gene; V was cut back by 3 bases and J by 2 bases. The germline gives CDR1 MNHNS, CDR2 SASEGT. This CDR3 spans 18 amino acids. The DNA of the CDR3 is TGTGCCAGCAGTGATGGAGCGGCAGGGGGCCTTGGCAATCAGCCCCAGCATTTT. Protein sequence: CASSDGAAGGLGNQPQHF.

The chain carries TRBV20-1 and TRBJ1-1, with D uncertain. CDR1 is DFQATT and CDR2 is SNEGSKA in the germline V gene (reference sequence). V was shortened by 3 bases and J by 1 base, with 9 bases between the two germline ends. CDR3 length: 13 residues. The CDR3 DNA reads as TGCAGTGCTAGTACGGGGAAGAACACTGAAGCTTTCTTT. It codes for CSASTGKNTEAFF.

The chain couples TRBV19 to TRBJ1-5; D not certain. Germline V CDR1 and CDR2: LNHDA, SQIVND (reference sequence). The V and J ends lost 7 bases and 4 bases respectively, with 14 bases between them. The CDR3 consists of 14 residues. The CDR3 region is CASNDREGNQPQHF. In DNA, the CDR3 is TGTGCCAGTAACGATCGGGAGGGTAATCAGCCCCAGCATTTT.

V gene TRBV18 combines with J gene TRBJ1-1; D is possibly TRBD1 (6 bases). There are 16 residues in the CDR3. In germline, CDR1 is KGHSH, CDR2 LQKENI. Trimming pared 3 bases from V and 0 bases from J, leaving 14 bases between. This CDR3 reads CASSPTGQGLNTEAFF. CDR3 DNA sequence: TGTGCCAGCTCACCGACGGGACAAGGGTTGAACACTGAAGCTTTCTTT.

This rearrangement joins TRBV6-6 to TRBJ1-5; a possible D gene is TRBD1 (6 bases). The CDR3 totals 13 residues. Deletions cut 6 bases from V and 4 bases from J, with 10 bases between. From germline, CDR1 is MNHNY and CDR2 SVGAGI (reference sequence). The DNA of the CDR3 is TGTGCCAGCAGAACAGGGCAAAATCAGCCCCAGCATTTT. Its translation is CASRTGQNQPQHF.

The genes are TRBV5-1 and TRBJ2-2, with D possibly matching TRBD1 (6 bases). V lost 1 base and J lost 9, with 13 bases in between. Germline-derived CDR1 and CDR2 are SGHRS and YFSETQ. This CDR3 has 14 residues. The CDR3, as DNA: TGCGCCAGCAGCTTGTCTACAGGGTTGAGGGAGCTGTTTTTT. Translating it yields CASSLSTGLRELFF.

The chain combines TRBV11-2 with TRBJ2-2, with 8 bases matching TRBD2. The CDR3 loop spans 15 amino acids. Germline assignment: CDR1 SGHAT and CDR2 FQNNGV. V was pared by 2 bases and J by 3 bases, with 2 bases of the junction left unmatched. CDR3 sequence: CASSLTSGYTGELFF. The CDR3 DNA reads TGTGCCAGCAGCTTAACTAGCGGATACACCGGGGAGCTGTTTTTT.

The chain links TRBV15 to TRBJ2-2, with D possibly TRBD1 on 6 matching bases. Germline V lookup: CDR1 LNHNV, CDR2 YYDKDF (reference sequence). The CDR3 totals 12 residues. V was pared by 4 bases and J by 6 bases, with 6 bases between. The CDR3 protein is CATSNRAGELFF. CDR3 coding DNA: TGTGCCACCAGCAACAGGGCCGGGGAGCTGTTTTTT.

The chain joins TRBV29-1 to TRBJ1-2; 10 positions agree with TRBD1. There are 12 residues in the CDR3. Germline V gene data show CDR1 as SQVTM and CDR2 as ANQGSEA. After removal of 7 bases from V and 4 bases from J, the junction contained 3 bases not matched to a gene. CDR3 region: CSAGTGAYGYTF. The CDR3 nucleotides read TGCAGCGCCGGGACAGGGGCCTATGGCTACACCTTC.

The chain joins TRBV18 to TRBJ2-5; maybe TRBD2 (6 bases). The V gene's germline CDR1 is KGHSH and CDR2 LQKENI. Deletions cut 4 bases from V and 0 bases from J, with 9 bases between. This CDR3 comprises 14 residues. The chain's CDR3 is CASSLRLDQETQYF. Written as DNA, the CDR3 is TGTGCCAGCTCACTCCGACTAGACCAAGAGACCCAGTACTTC.

The chain links TRBV6-5 to TRBJ1-1; D is uncertain. CDR1 is MNHEY and CDR2 is SVGAGI in the germline V gene. The CDR3 contains 13 residues. The V end lost 6 bases, the J end lost 6 bases, and 14 bases lay between the germline ends. The CDR3 region has the DNA TGTGCCAGCAGCCGGGAGTATAGGGCTGAAGCTTTCTTT. It yields the protein CASSREYRAEAFF.

The J gene is TRBJ2-3, the V gene TRBV5-4; 8 bases are shared with TRBD2. There are 15 residues in the CDR3. Trimming at V came to 10 bases and at J to 4 bases, leaving 14 bases not matched to a gene. The germline V gene has CDR1 SGHNT and CDR2 YYREEE (reference sequence). This CDR3 reads CASSPAERGPDTQYF. In nucleotides, the CDR3 is TGTGCCTCCTCTCCGGCAGAGCGGGGGCCAGATACGCAGTATTTT.

This clone was seen a single time. The CDR3 here is CASTIGTNTGELFF. The CDR3, as DNA: TGCGCCAGCACTATCGGGACGAACACCGGGGAGCTGTTTTTT. The chain recombines TRBV5-1 with TRBJ2-2, with D perhaps matching TRBD2 (5 bases). This CDR3 spans 14 amino acids. CDR1 is SGHRS and CDR2 is YFSETQ in the germline V gene. V shed 6 bases and J shed 0 bases, with 9 bases lying between them.